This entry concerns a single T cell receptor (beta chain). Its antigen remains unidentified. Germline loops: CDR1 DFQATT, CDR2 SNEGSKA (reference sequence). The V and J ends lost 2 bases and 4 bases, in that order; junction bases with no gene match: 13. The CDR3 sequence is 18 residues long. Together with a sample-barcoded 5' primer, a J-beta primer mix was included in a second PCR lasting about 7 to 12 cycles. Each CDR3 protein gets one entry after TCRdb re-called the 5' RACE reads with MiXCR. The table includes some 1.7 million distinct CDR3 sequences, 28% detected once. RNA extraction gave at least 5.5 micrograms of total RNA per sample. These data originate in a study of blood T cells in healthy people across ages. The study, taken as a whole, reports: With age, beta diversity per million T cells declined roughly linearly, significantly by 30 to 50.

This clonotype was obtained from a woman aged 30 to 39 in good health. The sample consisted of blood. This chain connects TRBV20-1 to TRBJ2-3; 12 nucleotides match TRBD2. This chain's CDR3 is CSARSGLTSGGGSDTQYF. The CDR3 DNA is TGCAGTGCTAGATCCGGGCTGACTAGCGGGGGAGGATCAGATACGCAGTATTTT.